The 20 T cell receptor beta chains in this list originate from one sample, sequenced in a study of blood T cells in healthy people across ages. Sample-barcoded 5' priming and a J-beta primer mix drove a second PCR of roughly 7 to 11 cycles. A single record per CDR3 protein comes from TCRdb applying MiXCR to the 5' RACE reads. The sample carries some 700,000 distinct CDR3 sequences, 35% to 45% recorded once. The source material was blood. Receptors were obtained from a woman aged 55-69 years in good health.

The table lists this clonotype with a few counts. The chain has TRBV7-6 and TRBJ2-7; D remains ambiguous. CDR1 and CDR2 (germline): SGHVS, FNYEAQ. The CDR3 totals 16 residues. Trimming stripped 0 bases from V and 2 bases from J, with 14 bases between. The chain's CDR3 is CASSLAGEPPTYEQYF. The CDR3 nucleotides are TGTGCCAGCAGCTTAGCTGGAGAACCTCCGACCTACGAGCAGTACTTC.

This rearrangement joins TRBV7-2 to TRBJ2-1, with D perhaps matching TRBD2 (6 bases). Germline V gene lookup returns CDR1 SGHTA and CDR2 FQGNSA. Trimming stripped 1 base from V and 5 bases from J, with 15 bases between. The CDR3 runs 16 residues. CDR3 amino acids: CASSLVARGGDNEQFF. CDR3 nucleotides: TGTGCCAGCAGCTTAGTGGCGAGGGGAGGAGACAATGAGCAGTTCTTC.

The gene calls are TRBV20-1 and TRBJ1-1; 7 bases align to TRBD1. Losses at the gene ends were 6 bases for V and 8 bases for J; bases not matched to a gene: 9. The CDR3 is 12 amino acids. Looked up from germline, CDR1 is DFQATT and CDR2 is SNEGSKA (reference sequence). The CDR3 nucleotides are TGCAGTGCGGACACCCTGACAGGGGAAGCTTTCTTT. Amino acid sequence: CSADTLTGEAFF.

This clonotype has more than one count but fewer than ten. V usage is TRBV4-3 and J usage is TRBJ2-7; D might be TRBD2 (5 bases). Germline V CDR1 and CDR2: LGHNA, YSLEER. V lost 3 bases and J lost 3, with 15 bases in between. This CDR3 region has 15 residues. The chain's CDR3 is CASSQGLTRNYEQYF. CDR3 bases: TGCGCCAGCAGCCAGGGCCTTACTAGGAACTACGAGCAGTACTTC.

The rearrangement joins TRBV6-4 to TRBJ2-3; D call uncertain. The CDR3 loop spans 9 amino acids. V lost 9 bases to trimming and J lost 3 bases, with 1 base between them. CDR1 and CDR2 (germline): MRHNA, SNTAGT. The CDR3 nucleotides read TGTGCCAGAACAGATACGCAGTATTTT. Translation gives CARTDTQYF.

This sequence joins TRBV30 and TRBJ1-1; D uncertain. Germline V gene data show CDR1 as GTSNPN and CDR2 as SVGIG (reference sequence). This CDR3 has 11 residues. V shed 3 bases and J shed 0 bases, with 2 bases lying between them. CDR3 loop: CAWRMNTEAFF. CDR3 coding DNA: TGTGCCTGGAGGATGAACACTGAAGCTTTCTTT. The whole variable domain, remainder taken from reference TRBV30 and TRBJ1-1, is SQTIHQWPATLVQPVGSPLSLECTVEGTSNPNLYWYRQAAGRGLQLLFYSVGIGQISSEVPQNLSASRPQDRQFILSSKKLLLSDSGFYLCAWRMNTEAFFGQGTRLTVV.

This clonotype has only a few counts. DNA for the CDR3: TGCGCCAGCAGCTCCGAGGGGACCAATCAGCCCCAGCATTTT. Residues: CASSSEGTNQPQHF. The rearrangement joins TRBV5-1 to TRBJ1-5, with D possibly matching TRBD1 (5 bases). The germline V gene has CDR1 SGHRS and CDR2 YFSETQ. Trimming shortened V by 3 bases and J by 3 bases, and 10 bases separated the two germline ends. The CDR3 loop spans 14 amino acids.

The chain is built from TRBV9 and TRBJ1-5; D is undetermined. Germline CDR1 SGDLS, CDR2 YYNGEE. The CDR3 runs to 15 residues. The V and J ends lost 4 bases and 1 base respectively, with 12 bases between them. The CDR3 nucleotides are TGTGCCAGCAGCTCCTCCTCGGGGAGCAATCAGCCCCAGCATTTT. This encodes CASSSSSGSNQPQHF.

The chain couples TRBV28 to TRBJ1-5, with 12 bases that match TRBD1. Per germline, CDR1 MDHEN and CDR2 SYDVKM. The V gene end was trimmed by 7 bases and the J gene end by 3 bases; junction bases not matched to a gene: 16. This CDR3 comprises 19 residues. The CDR3 DNA is TGTGCCAGCACCCGTCGGGACAGGGGGCGCAAAGTAAACAATCAGCCCCAGCATTTT. It is translated as CASTRRDRGRKVNNQPQHF.

This clonotype has just a few counts. The genes are TRBV9 and TRBJ2-1; the D is unclear. Germline V gene sequence: CDR1 SGDLS, CDR2 YYNGEE. The CDR3 covers 15 residues. Trimming removed 0 bases from V and 2 bases from J, with 9 bases in between. CDR3 region: CASSVGAGPYNEQFF. The DNA for the CDR3 is TGTGCCAGCAGCGTAGGTGCCGGGCCCTACAATGAGCAGTTCTTC.

This clonotype was picked up one time. This rearrangement joins TRBV20-1 to TRBJ2-4; D might be TRBD2 (5 bases). V lost 2 bases and J lost 7, with 12 bases in between. CDR1 and CDR2 (germline): DFQATT, SNEGSKA (reference sequence). There are 13 residues in the CDR3. The CDR3 reads CSARSSDKNIQYF. DNA of the CDR3: TGCAGTGCTAGAAGTAGCGACAAGAACATTCAGTACTTC.

This sequence joins TRBV20-1 and TRBJ2-1, with TRBD2 matching over 8 bases. Germline values: CDR1 DFQATT, CDR2 SNEGSKA (reference sequence). V shed 0 bases and J 3 bases; nucleotides not matched to a gene: 7. The CDR3 extends over 16 amino acids. CDR3 DNA: TGCAGTGCTAGAGACCCTAGCGGGCGTAGCTACAATGAGCAGTTCTTC. It yields the protein CSARDPSGRSYNEQFF.

The chain joins TRBV5-1 to TRBJ1-2; 9 bases match TRBD1. The CDR3 is made up of 13 amino acids. The J segment lost 7 bases and the V segment lost 4 bases, leaving 5 bases of the junction unmatched. Germline V lookup: CDR1 SGHRS, CDR2 YFSETQ. Here the CDR3 reads CASSPGTGFGYTF. In DNA form, the CDR3 reads TGCGCCAGCAGCCCCGGGACAGGGTTTGGCTACACCTTC.

This clonotype was counted between two and nine times. V and J are TRBV12-3 or TRBV12-4 and TRBJ2-5; D is ambiguous. The V end was cut by 7 bases, the J end by 3 bases, with 9 bases between. This CDR3 has 12 amino acids. The chain's CDR3 is CASTDLEETQYF. The CDR3 DNA is TGTGCCAGCACCGACCTGGAAGAGACCCAGTACTTC.

J is TRBJ1-2 and V is TRBV2, with unresolved D. CDR3 length: 13 residues. The V gene's germline CDR1 is SNHLY and CDR2 FYNNEI. Trimming stripped 4 bases from V and 4 bases from J, with 10 bases between. For the CDR3, the DNA is TGTGCCAGCAGTGCAAACTCGGCCTATGGCTACACCTTC. It encodes CASSANSAYGYTF.

The table lists this clonotype with a few counts. This rearrangement joins TRBV12-5 to TRBJ2-2; 9 nucleotides align to TRBD1. Trimming at V came to 5 bases and at J to 7 bases, leaving 8 bases not matched to a gene. The CDR3 covers 15 residues. Germline lookup yields CDR1 LGHNT and CDR2 FRNRAP. CDR3 sequence: CASGTGTGYVGELFF. CDR3 nucleotide sequence: TGTGCTAGTGGTACCGGGACAGGGTATGTCGGGGAGCTGTTTTTT.

This clonotype was seen only a few times. The chain links TRBV29-1 to TRBJ1-5, with 7 bases lining up with TRBD1. This CDR3 region has 17 residues. V trimming: 4 bases; J trimming: 2 bases; junction bases outside the gene matches: 14. CDR1 is SQVTM and CDR2 is ANQGSEA in the germline V gene. As DNA, the CDR3 is TGCAGCGTTGCCTATGACCGTACAGGGGTCGGCAATCAGCCCCAGCATTTT. It is translated as CSVAYDRTGVGNQPQHF.

This chain joins TRBV20-1 and TRBJ2-5; a weak D match, TRBD2 (6 bases). Germline lookup yields CDR1 DFQATT and CDR2 SNEGSKA (reference sequence). Trimming shortened V by 7 bases and J by 4 bases, and 16 bases separated the two germline ends. This CDR3 region has 13 residues. The CDR3 reads CSGRVSGRETQYF. In nucleotides, the CDR3 is TGCAGTGGGAGGGTGTCAGGACGAGAGACCCAGTACTTC.

The chain combines TRBV24-1 with TRBJ2-1; D tentatively fits TRBD1 or TRBD2 (6 bases each). Trimming stripped 5 bases from V and 5 bases from J, with 15 bases between. The length of the CDR3 is 15 residues. Germline V gene lookup returns CDR1 KGHDR and CDR2 SFDVKD. The CDR3 is CATSAAGGQDNEQFF. The CDR3 DNA is TGTGCCACCAGTGCCGCCGGGGGCCAGGACAATGAGCAGTTCTTC.

This clonotype was counted between two and nine times. This chain uses TRBV12-3 or TRBV12-4 with TRBJ2-3, with D unresolved. V was pared by 2 bases and J by 6 bases, with 9 bases between. This CDR3 region has 13 residues. CDR3 nucleotide sequence: TGTGCCAGCAGTTTAACGCTACCTGATACGCAGTATTTT. Protein product: CASSLTLPDTQYF.